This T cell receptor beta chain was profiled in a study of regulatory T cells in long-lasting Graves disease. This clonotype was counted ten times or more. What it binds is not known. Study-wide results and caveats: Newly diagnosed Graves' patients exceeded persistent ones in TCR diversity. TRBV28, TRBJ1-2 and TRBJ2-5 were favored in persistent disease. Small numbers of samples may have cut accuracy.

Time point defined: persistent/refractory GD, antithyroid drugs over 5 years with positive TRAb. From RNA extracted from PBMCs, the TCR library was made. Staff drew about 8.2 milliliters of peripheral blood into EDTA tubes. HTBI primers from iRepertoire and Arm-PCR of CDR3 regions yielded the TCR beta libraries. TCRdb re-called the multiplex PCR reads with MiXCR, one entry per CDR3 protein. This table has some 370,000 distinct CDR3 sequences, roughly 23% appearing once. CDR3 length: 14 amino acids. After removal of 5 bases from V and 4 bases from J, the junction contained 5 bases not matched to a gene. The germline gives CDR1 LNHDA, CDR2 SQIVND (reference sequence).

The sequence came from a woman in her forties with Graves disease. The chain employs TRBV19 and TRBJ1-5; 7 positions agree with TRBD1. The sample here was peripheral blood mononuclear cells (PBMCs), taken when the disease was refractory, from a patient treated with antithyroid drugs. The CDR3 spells CASSQDRVNQPQHF. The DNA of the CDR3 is TGTGCCAGTAGTCAAGACAGGGTAAATCAGCCCCAGCATTTT.